The 27 T cell receptor beta chains given below trace back to one sample, sequenced in a study of beta chain features in type 1 diabetes. Antigen specificity for these receptors is unknown. cDNA synthesis used the whole RNA isolate, giving expressed TCRB sequences. Profiled with immunoSEQ multiplex PCR; TCRdb holds only in-frame clones, not every one. The sample records hundreds of thousands of clones, around 15% being singletons. General observations from the study: For Type 1 diabetes patients, all four CD4+ subsets carried TCRB CDR3s that were moderately but significantly shorter.

Sequencing used naive CD4+ T cells from blood. These receptors all stem from a man between 18 and 29 years old with type 1 diabetes.

This chain links TRBV28 with TRBJ2-7; the D is unclear. V was cut by 6 bases and J by 7 bases, with 7 bases left in between. Germline V gene data show CDR1 as MDHEN and CDR2 as SYDVKM. The CDR3 consists of 10 residues. The CDR3, as DNA: TGTGCCAGCAGCTGGAAGGAGCAGTACTTC. This codes for CASSWKEQYF.

This clone was observed a few times. This chain uses TRBV7-2 with TRBJ1-3; D may be TRBD1 (5 bases). CDR3 length equals 15 residues. Germline loops: CDR1 SGHTA, CDR2 FQGNSA. Trimming cost V 1 base and J 4 bases, with 11 bases left between them. The CDR3 is CASSLVGTGGNTIYF. The CDR3 DNA follows: TGTGCCAGCAGCTTAGTGGGGACCGGCGGAAACACCATATATTTT. Looking up the rest from reference TRBV7-2 and TRBJ1-3 gives the full variable domain: GAGVSQSPSNKVTEKGKDVELRCDPISGHTALYWYRQSLGQGLEFLIYFQGNSAPDKSGLPSDRFSAERTGGSVSTLTIQRTQQEDSAVYLCASSLVGTGGNTIYFGEGSWLTVV.

The chain links TRBV13 to TRBJ1-3; D unresolved. CDR3 length equals 16 residues. Germline assignment: CDR1 PRHDT and CDR2 FYEKMQ (reference sequence). The ends were cut back, 5 bases at V and 0 bases at J, with 14 bases in the middle. The CDR3 is CASSLRRVSSGNTIYF. The CDR3 bases are TGTGCCAGCAGCCTAAGGCGGGTGTCCTCTGGAAACACCATATATTTT.

The rearrangement joins TRBV21-1 to TRBJ1-2. TRBV21-1 counts as a pseudogene. This CDR3 is 12 amino acids long. CDR3 sequence: CASSNRTYGYTF. The DNA for the CDR3 is TGTGCCAGCAGCAATAGGACTTATGGCTACACCTTC.

This clone has just a few counts. CDR3 in amino acids: CASNNRGTQYF. The CDR3 DNA reads TGTGCCAGTAACAACCGGGGGACCCAGTACTTC. This chain links TRBV19 with TRBJ2-5, with D possibly TRBD2 on 5 matching bases. The V and J ends lost 7 bases and 7 bases respectively, with 10 bases between them. Per the germline V gene, CDR1 is LNHDA and CDR2 is SQIVND (reference sequence). There are 11 residues in the CDR3.

The chain uses TRBV5-1 and TRBJ2-3; TRBD1 matches at 8 bases. Germline assignment: CDR1 SGHRS and CDR2 YFSETQ. This CDR3 spans 14 amino acids. V lost 2 bases and J lost 5; bases outside the gene matches: 4. CDR3 nucleotide sequence: TGCGCCAGCAGCTTTGCAGGGGGCGAAGATACGCAGTATTTT. As protein: CASSFAGGEDTQYF. The full variable domain, with the rest looked up from reference TRBV5-1 and TRBJ2-3, is KAGVTQTPRYLIKTRGQQVTLSCSPISGHRSVSWYQQTPGQGLQFLFEYFSETQRNKGNFPGRFSGRQFSNSRSEMNVSTLELGDSALYLCASSFAGGEDTQYFGPGTRLTVL.

V usage is TRBV7-8 and J usage is TRBJ2-1; 9 bases are a match to TRBD2. V shed 3 bases and J 6 bases; nucleotides not matched to a gene: 6. The length of the CDR3 is 15 residues. The germline CDR1 and CDR2 sequences are SGHVS and FQNEAQ. The CDR3 DNA follows: TGTGCCAGCAGCTTGCGGGGGGGCCTAACCAATGAGCAGTTCTTC. This sequence encodes CASSLRGGLTNEQFF. The variable domain in full, with the rest retrieved from reference TRBV7-8 and TRBJ2-1, is GAGVSQSPRYKVAKRGQDVALRCDPISGHVSLFWYQQALGQGPEFLTYFQNEAQLDKSGLPSDRFFAERPEGSVSTLKIQRTQQEDSAVYLCASSLRGGLTNEQFFGPGTRLTVL.

This clone was counted ten times or more. The same CDR3 also results from other DNA sequences found in this sample. V gene TRBV30 combines with J gene TRBJ1-1; D is unresolved. V dropped 0 bases and J dropped 1 base, with 3 bases sitting between them. CDR3 size: 12 residues. CDR1 is GTSNPN and CDR2 is SVGIG in the germline V gene (reference sequence). CDR3 region: CAWSVGNTEAFF. CDR3 bases: TGTGCCTGGAGTGTGGGGAACACTGAAGCTTTCTTT.

The genes are TRBV20-1 and TRBJ1-2; 7 nucleotides match TRBD1. CDR1 is DFQATT and CDR2 is SNEGSKA in the germline V gene (reference sequence). The CDR3 has 11 amino acids. For the CDR3, the DNA is TGCACCACCCAGACAGGGTATGGCTACACCTTC. Translating it yields CTTQTGYGYTF.

This clone has a handful of counts. This chain links TRBV5-1 with TRBJ2-6, with D possibly matching TRBD1 (6 bases). This CDR3 comprises 18 residues. CDR1 SGHRS and CDR2 YFSETQ come from the germline V gene. The V and J ends lost 3 bases and 0 bases respectively, with 16 bases between them. The CDR3 is CASSYFPQGSSGANVLTF. CDR3 nucleotides: TGCGCCAGCAGCTACTTCCCACAGGGTAGCTCTGGGGCCAACGTCCTGACTTTC.

This chain connects TRBV13 to TRBJ1-4; 9 bases map to TRBD1. The CDR3 consists of 15 residues. With V trimmed by 5 bases and J by 8 bases, 9 bases remained unmatched. Looked up from germline, CDR1 is PRHDT and CDR2 is FYEKMQ (reference sequence). This CDR3 reads CASSPRGQGSEKLFF. The CDR3 nucleotides read TGTGCCAGCAGCCCTAGGGGACAGGGAAGCGAAAAACTGTTTTTT.

This sequence joins TRBV10-2 and TRBJ1-1, with D uncertain. The CDR3 is made up of 13 amino acids. Trimming shortened V by 5 bases and J by 0 bases, and 7 bases separated the two germline ends. CDR1 is WSHSY and CDR2 is SAAADI in the germline V gene. The CDR3 sequence: CASSSQMNTEAFF. The CDR3 DNA follows: TGCGCCAGCAGTTCACAGATGAACACTGAAGCTTTCTTT.

This clone has more than one count but fewer than ten. V gene TRBV6-1 combines with J gene TRBJ2-7, with D unclear. The CDR3 is 14 amino acids. The V gene lost 9 bases and the J gene lost 0 bases, with 15 bases spanning the gap. Germline V gene sequence: CDR1 MNHNS, CDR2 SASEGT. The CDR3 sequence is CASLMGSASYEQYF. CDR3 nucleotides: TGTGCCAGTTTGATGGGCAGTGCCTCCTACGAGCAGTACTTC.

In this sample, this clone turned up a few times. V usage is TRBV19 and J usage is TRBJ2-1, with 11 bases fitting TRBD1. The CDR3 has 14 residues. Germline V gene sequence: CDR1 LNHDA, CDR2 SQIVND (reference sequence). Trimming cost V 7 bases and J 7 bases; bases outside gene matches: 6. CDR3 bases: TGTGCCAGTAAAGGACAGGGGGCAGGTAATGAGCAGTTCTTC. Translated: CASKGQGAGNEQFF.

This clone has just a few counts. The V call is TRBV14, the J call TRBJ2-1, with D possibly matching TRBD2 (6 bases). This CDR3 contains 16 residues. Germline values: CDR1 SGHDN, CDR2 FVKESK. Trimming shortened V by 1 base and J by 1 base, and 11 bases separated the two germline ends. In DNA form, the CDR3 reads TGTGCCAGCAGCCAAGGGCCAGCGGGTTCCTACAATGAGCAGTTCTTC. Translating it yields CASSQGPAGSYNEQFF.

The genes are TRBV7-8 and TRBJ2-5; 8 bases map to TRBD1. With V trimmed by 3 bases and J by 0 bases, 3 bases remained unmatched. This CDR3 has 15 residues. Germline CDR1 is SGHVS and CDR2 is FQNEAQ. CDR3 sequence: CASSLLQGDQETQYF. The CDR3, as DNA: TGTGCCAGCAGCTTGCTACAGGGGGACCAAGAGACCCAGTACTTC.

CDR3 sequence: CASNLSVIYNEQFF. The CDR3 nucleotides read TGTGCCAGCAACCTAAGCGTAATCTACAATGAGCAGTTCTTC. The V gene is TRBV6-5, the J gene TRBJ2-1; unclear D gene. The CDR3 loop spans 14 amino acids. The V end lost 7 bases, the J end lost 3 bases, and 13 bases lay between the germline ends. Germline CDR1 is MNHEY and CDR2 is SVGAGI.

This clone has just a few counts. The chain employs TRBV5-4 and TRBJ2-2; D not resolved. V was cut by 2 bases and J by 2 bases, with 13 bases left in between. Germline lookup yields CDR1 SGHNT and CDR2 YYREEE (reference sequence). This CDR3 spans 16 amino acids. CDR3 region: CASSLGNSPNTGELFF. In DNA, the CDR3 is TGTGCCAGCAGCTTAGGGAACAGCCCTAACACCGGGGAGCTGTTTTTT.

This clone appeared a few times. V and J are TRBV11-2 and TRBJ2-5, with D possibly matching TRBD1 (6 bases). The CDR3 consists of 13 residues. The V end lost 3 bases, the J end lost 4 bases, and 9 bases lay between the germline ends. CDR1 is SGHAT and CDR2 is FQNNGV in the germline V gene. The chain's CDR3 is CASSLVGGETQYF. CDR3 sequence (DNA): TGTGCCAGCAGCTTGGTAGGGGGAGAGACCCAGTACTTC.

This clone was detected only a few times. The rearrangement joins TRBV13 to TRBJ2-7; D unresolved. CDR3 size: 15 residues. V was pared by 0 bases and J by 0 bases, with 9 bases between. CDR1 and CDR2 from the germline V gene are PRHDT and FYEKMQ (reference sequence). Here the CDR3 reads CASSLGRTSSYEQYF. The DNA of the CDR3 is TGTGCCAGCAGCTTAGGCAGGACGAGCTCCTACGAGCAGTACTTC.

The J gene is TRBJ1-1, the V gene TRBV29-1, with D possibly TRBD1 on 5 matching bases. The CDR3 runs 11 residues. V gave up 3 bases and J gave up 5 bases, with 7 bases separating them. Germline CDR1 and CDR2: SQVTM and ANQGSEA. CDR3 region: CSVEGETEAFF. The CDR3 bases are TGCAGCGTTGAGGGGGAAACTGAAGCTTTCTTT.

This clone came up a few times. The chain links TRBV7-2 to TRBJ1-1, with TRBD1 identical over 10 bases. Germline CDR1 reads SGHTA; CDR2 reads FQGNSA. The CDR3 totals 15 residues. V was clipped by 4 bases and J by 2 bases; unmatched bases: 4. The CDR3 bases are TGTGCCAGCAGCTATGACAGGGGGCCTAACACTGAAGCTTTCTTT. It is translated as CASSYDRGPNTEAFF.

The chain is built from TRBV10-2 and TRBJ2-3; no definite D call. The germline V gene encodes CDR1 WSHSY and CDR2 SAAADI. The CDR3 is 10 residues long. The ends were cut back, 2 bases at V and 11 bases at J, with 5 bases in the middle. CDR3: CASSEREQYF. CDR3 bases: TGCGCCAGCAGTGAGCGTGAGCAGTATTTT.

The CDR3 sequence: CASSQNPQGNTEAFF. DNA for the CDR3: TGCGCCAGCAGCCAAAACCCGCAGGGTAACACTGAAGCTTTCTTT. This chain uses TRBV4-1 with TRBJ1-1; tentative D call: TRBD1 (5 bases). The V gene lost 2 bases and the J gene lost 2 bases, with 12 bases spanning the gap. The CDR3 length is 15 residues. The germline CDR1 and CDR2 sequences are MGHRA and YSYEKL.

This clone was picked up a small number of times. This chain uses TRBV5-6 with TRBJ1-2; TRBD1 matches 8 bases. CDR1 is SGHDT and CDR2 is YYEEEE in the germline V gene. V was pared by 4 bases and J by 4 bases, with 12 bases of the junction left unmatched. The CDR3 covers 16 residues. CDR3 sequence (DNA): TGTGCCAGCAGCCTGCCTCCGGACAGGGAGGCCTATGGCTACACCTTC. Protein: CASSLPPDREAYGYTF.

The chain's CDR3 is CASSEDRNEKLFF. In DNA form, the CDR3 reads TGTGCCAGCAGTGAAGACCGAAATGAAAAACTGTTTTTT. J is TRBJ1-4 and V is TRBV6-1, with D unclear. CDR1 MNHNS and CDR2 SASEGT come from the germline V gene. The CDR3 covers 13 residues. Trimming removed 1 base from V and 5 bases from J, with 5 bases in between.

V is TRBV5-1 and J is TRBJ2-7; D remains ambiguous. This CDR3 region has 12 residues. V lost 0 bases, J lost 5 bases, and 6 bases lay in between. Germline V gene sequence: CDR1 SGHRS, CDR2 YFSETQ. This CDR3 reads CASSLESHEQYF. The CDR3 DNA sequence: TGCGCCAGCAGCTTGGAATCTCACGAGCAGTACTTC.